Each of the 21 T cell receptor beta chains below was sequenced from the same sample in a study of TIL therapy for anti-PD-1-resistant metastatic lung cancer. The time point: pre-treatment sample, taken before nivolumab and TIL therapy. The immunoSEQ assay was v3. TCRdb's table, derived via immunoSEQ multiplex PCR, lists solely in-frame clones and lacks some. The table shows roughly 60,000 clones, with roughly 84% occurring only once. Sequencing was performed on blood, taken at baseline. The receptor set was obtained from a person between 25 and 80 years old with non-small cell lung cancer.

The sample holds a few counts of this clone. V usage is TRBV10-3 and J usage is TRBJ2-5; 7 nucleotides align to TRBD1. Germline V gene sequence: CDR1 ENHRY, CDR2 SYGVKD. There are 15 residues in the CDR3. V shed 2 bases, J shed 5 bases, and the junction held 8 bases outside the gene matches. The CDR3 loop reads CAISETGGQWETQYF. DNA for the CDR3: TGTGCCATCAGTGAGACTGGGGGACAGTGGGAGACCCAGTACTTC.

CDR3 amino acids: CASNLQGVNQPQHF. CDR3 in DNA: TGTGCCAGTAACTTACAGGGGGTAAATCAGCCCCAGCATTTT. The chain uses TRBV19 and TRBJ1-5; the match to TRBD1 covers 8 bases. Germline lookup yields CDR1 LNHDA and CDR2 SQIVND (reference sequence). This CDR3 is 14 amino acids long. The V and J ends lost 7 bases and 4 bases, in that order; junction bases with no gene match: 6.

This rearrangement joins TRBV6-5 to TRBJ1-3; no definite D call. Germline CDR1 and CDR2: MNHEY and SVGAGI. This CDR3 region has 16 residues. V gave up 0 bases and J gave up 0 bases, with 9 bases separating them. The CDR3 DNA reads TGTGCCAGCAGTTACTCATCATTAGTCTCTGGAAACACCATATATTTT. Amino acids: CASSYSSLVSGNTIYF.

This clone appeared a few times. The rearrangement links TRBV19 to TRBJ1-3; D uncertain. The germline V and J ends were trimmed by 10 bases and 4 bases, with 17 bases remaining between them. The CDR3 is made up of 14 amino acids. CDR1 is LNHDA, CDR2 SQIVND, per germline (reference sequence). The CDR3 DNA sequence: TGTGCCACCCTACCCCAATCTTCCGGAAACACCATATATTTT. Protein product: CATLPQSSGNTIYF.

The chain carries TRBV19 and TRBJ1-2, with TRBD1 matching over 7 bases. J lost 5 bases, V lost 7 bases, and 13 bases had no gene match. CDR3 length: 15 amino acids. Per germline, CDR1 LNHDA and CDR2 SQIVND (reference sequence). CDR3 protein: CASTQGQTGRYGYTF. DNA of the CDR3: TGTGCCAGTACCCAGGGACAGACGGGGAGGTATGGCTACACCTTC.

The chain combines TRBV15 with TRBJ2-2; TRBD1 aligns across 9 bases. Germline V CDR1 and CDR2: LNHNV, YYDKDF (reference sequence). CDR3 length: 18 amino acids. Trimming at V came to 3 bases and at J to 7 bases, leaving 15 bases not matched to a gene. The chain's CDR3 is CATSSRLPGDRVRGELFF. In DNA, the CDR3 is TGTGCCACCAGCAGCCGTCTCCCAGGGGACAGGGTGCGCGGGGAGCTGTTTTTT.

This rearrangement joins TRBV6-4 to TRBJ2-2; 14 bases match TRBD2. Germline CDR1 and CDR2: MRHNA and SNTAGT. CDR3 length equals 16 residues. Trimming cost V 2 bases and J 6 bases; bases outside gene matches: 2. The CDR3 region has the DNA TGTGCCAGCAGTGACGCGACTAGCGGGAGGGCCGGGGAGCTGTTTTTT. The encoded protein is CASSDATSGRAGELFF.

The rearrangement uses TRBV2 and TRBJ2-3; no reliable D call. Germline CDR1 reads SNHLY; CDR2 reads FYNNEI. V was trimmed by 7 bases and J by 3 bases, leaving 11 bases between them. The CDR3 loop spans 13 amino acids. CDR3 sequence reads: CASNRVLTDTQYF. CDR3 in DNA: TGTGCCAGCAACAGAGTTTTGACAGATACGCAGTATTTT.

The chain carries TRBV2 and TRBJ2-1, with D perhaps matching TRBD1 or TRBD2 (5 bases each). The germline CDR1 and CDR2 sequences are SNHLY and FYNNEI. The CDR3 has 16 residues. Deletions cut 3 bases from V and 3 bases from J, with 15 bases between. The CDR3, as DNA: TGTGCCAGCAGTGAGGGGGTCGTCCGGGTCTACAATGAGCAGTTCTTC. This gives the protein CASSEGVVRVYNEQFF.

The V call is TRBV20-1, the J call TRBJ2-1; D possibly uses TRBD1 or TRBD2 (5 bases each). V was trimmed by 1 base and J by 7 bases, leaving 5 bases between them. The CDR3 has 11 amino acids. Germline V gene sequence: CDR1 DFQATT, CDR2 SNEGSKA (reference sequence). As DNA, the CDR3 is TGCAGTGCTAGAGGGGGGAATGAGCAGTTCTTC. This translates into CSARGGNEQFF.

The V and J genes are TRBV9 and TRBJ2-3, with D unresolved. Trimming stripped 2 bases from V and 0 bases from J, with 1 base between. The CDR3 spans 12 residues. CDR1 and CDR2 (germline): SGDLS, YYNGEE. The CDR3 spells CASSVSTDTQYF. In nucleotides, the CDR3 is TGTGCCAGCAGCGTTAGCACAGATACGCAGTATTTT. The whole variable domain, filled in from reference TRBV9 and TRBJ2-3, reads DSGVTQTPKHLITATGQRVTLRCSPRSGDLSVYWYQQSLDQGLQFLIQYYNGEERAKGNILERFSAQQFPDLHSELNLSSLELGDSALYFCASSVSTDTQYFGPGTRLTVL.

The V call is TRBV12-5, the J call TRBJ1-1; D may be TRBD1 (6 bases). This CDR3 comprises 15 residues. The germline CDR1 and CDR2 sequences are LGHNT and FRNRAP. Deletions cut 5 bases from V and 3 bases from J, with 16 bases between. CDR3 nucleotides: TGTGCTAGTGGTACCCTCGGGGGGCGAGACACTGAAGCTTTCTTT. Encoded protein: CASGTLGGRDTEAFF.

The chain joins TRBV3-1 (or the pseudogene TRBV3-2) to TRBJ2-1; weak D call: TRBD2 (6 bases). CDR1 and CDR2 from the germline V gene are LGHDT and YNNKEL (reference sequence). The CDR3 is 15 residues long. V was shortened by 1 base and J by 1 base, with 8 bases between the two germline ends. This chain's CDR3 is CASSQGEVSYNEQFF. The CDR3 bases are TGTGCCAGCAGCCAAGGGGAGGTTTCCTACAATGAGCAGTTCTTC.

The gene calls are TRBV7-3 and TRBJ2-1; TRBD1 aligns across 9 bases. CDR1 and CDR2 from the germline V gene are SGHTA and FQGTGA. J gave up 10 bases and V 5 bases, and 3 bases lay outside the gene matches. The CDR3 consists of 12 residues. The CDR3 reads CASSKDRGEQFF. In DNA, the CDR3 is TGTGCCAGCAGCAAGGACAGGGGCGAGCAGTTCTTC.

V gene TRBV4-1 combines with J gene TRBJ2-7; TRBD2 aligns across 7 bases. This CDR3 has 17 residues. The germline V gene encodes CDR1 MGHRA and CDR2 YSYEKL. Germline trimming cut 0 bases from V and 5 bases from J; bases unmatched to any gene: 13. The CDR3 loop is CASSQDPTGLRRDEQYF. DNA of the CDR3: TGCGCCAGCAGCCAAGATCCGACGGGACTACGGCGGGACGAGCAGTACTTC.

This rearrangement joins TRBV27 to TRBJ1-4; D not resolved. Per germline, CDR1 MNHEY and CDR2 SMNVEV (reference sequence). The CDR3 loop spans 12 amino acids. Trimming left V 5 bases short and J 5 bases short, with 6 bases between. The CDR3 protein is CASSPLNEKLFF. The CDR3 region has the DNA TGTGCCAGCAGTCCGCTAAATGAAAAACTGTTTTTT. Variable domain in full (rest from reference TRBV27 and TRBJ1-4): EAQVTQNPRYLITVTGKKLTVTCSQNMNHEYMSWYRQDPGLGLRQIYYSMNVEVTDKGDVPEGYKVSRKEKRNFPLILESPSPNQTSLYFCASSPLNEKLFFGSGTQLSVL.

This clone was counted a single time. The chain uses TRBV3-1 (or the pseudogene TRBV3-2) and TRBJ1-2; D gene ambiguous. Germline V CDR1 and CDR2: LGHDT, YNNKEL (reference sequence). The CDR3 sequence is 16 residues long. V was cut by 3 bases and J by 2 bases, with 16 bases left in between. CDR3 nucleotide sequence: TGTGCCAGCAGCCACACAAACGCCGGACGGAACTATGGCTACACCTTC. This gives the protein CASSHTNAGRNYGYTF.

J is TRBJ2-1 and V is TRBV24-1; D gene ambiguous. Germline-derived CDR1 and CDR2 are KGHDR and SFDVKD. V was cut by 9 bases and J by 5 bases, with 10 bases left in between. There are 12 residues in the CDR3. CDR3 bases: TGTGCCACCCTATCTCGGAACAATGAGCAGTTCTTC. Translation: CATLSRNNEQFF.

The rearrangement links TRBV6-5 to TRBJ1-1; a weak D match, TRBD1 (5 bases). CDR3 length: 12 amino acids. Per germline, CDR1 MNHEY and CDR2 SVGAGI. Trimming removed 7 bases from V and 7 bases from J, with 13 bases in between. The CDR3, as DNA: TGTGCCAGCACCTCAGGACACTTTGAAGCTTTCTTT. This translates into CASTSGHFEAFF.

V is TRBV2 and J is TRBJ1-6; 7 positions match TRBD1. The J segment lost 2 bases and the V segment lost 6 bases, leaving 4 bases of the junction unmatched. Germline CDR1 SNHLY, CDR2 FYNNEI. This CDR3 contains 15 residues. CDR3 coding DNA: TGTGCCAGCAGGGCAAGGGGGCCCTATAATTCACCCCTCCACTTT. Its protein is CASRARGPYNSPLHF.

The chain is built from TRBV30 and TRBJ1-5; no reliable D call. Germline V gene data show CDR1 as GTSNPN and CDR2 as SVGIG (reference sequence). Deletions cut 7 bases from V and 3 bases from J, with 13 bases between. The CDR3 loop spans 13 amino acids. In DNA, the CDR3 is TGTGCCTTTTCGGACGGAATCAATCAGCCCCAGCATTTT. Protein sequence: CAFSDGINQPQHF.